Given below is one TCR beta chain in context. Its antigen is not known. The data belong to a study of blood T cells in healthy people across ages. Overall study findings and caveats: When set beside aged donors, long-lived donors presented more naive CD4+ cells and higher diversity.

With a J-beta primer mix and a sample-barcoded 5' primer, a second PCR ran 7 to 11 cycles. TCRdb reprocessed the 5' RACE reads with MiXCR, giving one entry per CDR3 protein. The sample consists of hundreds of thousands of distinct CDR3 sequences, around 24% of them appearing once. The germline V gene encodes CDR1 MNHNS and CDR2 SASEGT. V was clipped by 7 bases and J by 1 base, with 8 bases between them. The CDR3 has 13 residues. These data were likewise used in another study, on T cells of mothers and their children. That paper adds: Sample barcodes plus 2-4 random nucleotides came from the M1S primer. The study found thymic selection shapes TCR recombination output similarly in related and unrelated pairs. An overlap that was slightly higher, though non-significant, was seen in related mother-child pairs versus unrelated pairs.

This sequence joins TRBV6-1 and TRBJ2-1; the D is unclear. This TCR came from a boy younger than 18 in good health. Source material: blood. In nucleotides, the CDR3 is TGTGCCAGCAATCGGGCGTCCTACAATGAGCAGTTCTTC. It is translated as CASNRASYNEQFF.